This T cell receptor (beta chain) appears in the sequencing data of a study of T cell repertoires in cytomegalovirus infection. Study overall: CMV infection plus the matching HLA type was flagged by public TCR beta signatures. Findings and caveats of the study: In two of eight donors, the top clonotype was HLA-C-restricted CMV-specific.

The table lists this clonotype with a few counts. What it binds is not known. TCRdb re-derived calls from the reads in MiXCR, one entry per CDR3 protein. The table includes about 400,000 distinct CDR3 sequences, roughly 18% detected once. J was trimmed by 3 bases and V by 3 bases; bases with no gene match: 6. Germline CDR1 is SGHNT and CDR2 is YYREEE (reference sequence). The CDR3 has 14 amino acids. The chain combines TRBV5-4 with TRBJ2-7; 7 bases fit TRBD2. The sequenced material came from PBMCs. This TCR was recovered from a human donor in good health (CMV status not recorded). Some clones in this sample may be carry-over from other donors' samples. This CDR3 is CASSSASGNYEQYF. The CDR3 DNA reads TGTGCCAGCAGCTCCGCTAGCGGAAACTACGAGCAGTACTTC.